Shown below are 32 T cell receptor beta chains from a single sample sequenced in a study of tumor-infiltrating lymphocytes in primary liver carcinoma. Constant-region priming of around 490 ng total RNA yielded TCR beta cDNA. Slightly modified ARM-PCR with three nested multiplex PCR rounds yielded TCR beta libraries. The first two PCR rounds used TRBV1-TRBV30 primers with a Cbeta primer, 9 to 11 cycles each. Via MiXCR, TCRdb re-called the multiplex PCR reads, giving one row per CDR3 protein. The sample includes 200,000 or so distinct CDR3 sequences, almost 65% of them seen just once. Germline DNA was also extracted, while the blood RNA originated from unsorted whole blood. The sample consisted of peripheral blood. These TCRs come from a woman in her sixties with primary liver carcinoma and hepatitis B virus infection.

This clonotype was seen only once. Being one base from a much bigger clone, this may be a read error. The chain has TRBV6-1 and TRBJ1-1; 7 positions agree with TRBD1. V lost 5 bases and J lost 3; bases outside the gene matches: 9. CDR3 length: 15 residues. The germline V gene has CDR1 MNHNS and CDR2 SASEGT. The CDR3 protein is CASSKGGGRDTEAFF. The DNA for the CDR3 is TGTGCCAGCAGTAAAGGAGGGGGCCGGGACACTGAAGCTTTCTTT.

The rearrangement uses TRBV11-2 and TRBJ2-7; TRBD2 matches at 9 bases. Germline V gene data show CDR1 as SGHAT and CDR2 as FQNNGV. The length of the CDR3 is 16 residues. CDR3 amino acids: CTSSFQGGRAFYEQYF. The CDR3 nucleotides read TGTACTAGCAGCTTTCAGGGCGGGAGGGCCTTCTACGAGCAGTACTTC. The full variable domain, in which reference TRBV11-2 and TRBJ2-7 provide the parts outside the CDR3, is EAGVAQSPRYKIIEKRQSVAFWCNPISGHATLYWYQQILGQGPKLLIQFQNNGVVDDSQLPKDRFSAERLKGVDSTLKIQPAKLEDSAVYLCTSSFQGGRAFYEQYFGPGTRLTVT.

This clonotype came up many times. This chain uses TRBV11-2 with TRBJ1-5; D remains ambiguous. The V gene lost 4 bases and the J gene lost 4 bases, with 8 bases spanning the gap. Germline CDR1 reads SGHAT; CDR2 reads FQNNGV. CDR3 length equals 13 residues. The CDR3: CASSSSGNQPQHF. In nucleotides, the CDR3 is TGTGCCAGCAGCTCTTCGGGGAATCAGCCCCAGCATTTT.

The rearrangement uses TRBV29-1 and TRBJ1-2; D is perhaps TRBD1 (5 bases). This CDR3 contains 12 residues. The germline gives CDR1 SQVTM, CDR2 ANQGSEA. Trimming stripped 8 bases from V and 6 bases from J, with 16 bases between. CDR3 in amino acids: CSCGGAADGYTF. CDR3 in DNA: TGCAGCTGTGGCGGGGCGGCAGATGGCTACACCTTC.

The chain recombines TRBV5-1 with TRBJ2-1, with 9 bases that match TRBD2. Germline CDR1 SGHRS, CDR2 YFSETQ. This CDR3 comprises 15 residues. Trimming cost V 2 bases and J 3 bases; bases outside gene matches: 3. CDR3 nucleotide sequence: TGCGCCAGCAGCTTAATAGCGGGAGTCTACAATGAGCAGTTCTTC. Its translation is CASSLIAGVYNEQFF.

This rearrangement joins TRBV5-1 to TRBJ2-3; no definite D call. V shed 0 bases and J shed 4 bases, with 15 bases lying between them. The CDR3 consists of 16 residues. Per germline, CDR1 SGHRS and CDR2 YFSETQ. This CDR3 is CASSLEPGAAPDTQYF. For the CDR3, the DNA is TGCGCCAGCAGCTTGGAACCCGGAGCCGCCCCAGATACGCAGTATTTT.

As regards this clonotype: The junction differs from germline at one of its ends, possibly a read error. CDR3 DNA sequence: TGTGTCAGCAGCTTCCCAGCGGGAGGTTCCTACGAGCAGTACTTC. This translates into CVSSFPAGGSYEQYF. V gene TRBV11-2 combines with J gene TRBJ2-7; TRBD2 matches 9 bases. The CDR3 is 15 residues long. The V gene's germline CDR1 is SGHAT and CDR2 FQNNGV. Full variable domain (missing parts from reference TRBV11-2 and TRBJ2-7): EAGVAQSPRYKIIEKRQSVAFWCNPISGHATLYWYQQILGQGPKLLIQFQNNGVVDDSQLPKDRFSAERLKGVDSTLKIQPAKLEDSAVYLCVSSFPAGGSYEQYFGPGTRLTVT.

On this clonotype: A junction end diverges from the germline sequence, so it may reflect a read error. The chain is built from TRBV12-3 or TRBV12-4 and TRBJ2-2; D possibly matches TRBD1 or TRBD2 (5 bases each). The CDR3 runs 15 residues. The CDR3 sequence: CASSSWGGNTGELFF. The CDR3 coding sequence is TGTGCCAGCAGTTCCTGGGGCGGTAACACCGGGGAGCTGTTCTTT.

To note about this clonotype: A read error is possible here, since a much larger clone lies one base away. J is TRBJ2-2 and V is TRBV29-1, with TRBD1 identical over 8 bases. Germline assignment: CDR1 SQVTM and CDR2 ANQGSEA. This CDR3 has 15 amino acids. The J segment lost 7 bases and the V segment lost 0 bases, leaving 7 bases of the junction unmatched. This chain's CDR3 is CSVEDDRGRIGELFF. CDR3 DNA sequence: TGCAGCGTTGAAGACGACAGGGGCAGGATCGGGGAGCTGTTTTTT.

Note on this clonotype: This may come from a read error, since a much larger clone is one base off. V gene TRBV28 combines with J gene TRBJ2-5; D is undetermined. The CDR3 runs 15 residues. Germline V gives CDR1 MDHEN, CDR2 SYDVKM. The CDR3 is CSSSLRHEYQETQYF. In DNA form, the CDR3 reads TGTTCCAGCAGTTTACGCCACGAGTACCAAGAGACCCAGTACTTC.

The chain recombines TRBV28 with TRBJ1-1; D gene uncertain. The CDR3 runs 13 residues. Germline V gives CDR1 MDHEN, CDR2 SYDVKM. V was clipped by 7 bases and J by 0 bases, with 9 bases between them. Written as DNA, the CDR3 is TGTGCCAGCACGAACCGGATGAACACTGAAGCTTTCTTT. Translation: CASTNRMNTEAFF.

Comments on this clonotype: A read error may explain this, as a much larger clone is one base away. The rearrangement uses TRBV12-5 and TRBJ1-2, with a weak D call TRBD1 (5 bases). Trimming removed 4 bases from V and 6 bases from J, with 21 bases in between. Germline loops: CDR1 LGHNT, CDR2 FRNRAP. CDR3 length: 16 amino acids. The CDR3 bases are TGTGCTAGTGGTTCCCCCCACCGCCGGGGGAACCATGGCTACACCTTC. Translated: CASGSPHRRGNHGYTF.

For this clonotype: Without the conserved terminal phenylalanine or tryptophan, this CDR3 likely stems from a read error. The chain combines TRBV12-3 or TRBV12-4 with TRBJ1-5; perhaps TRBD1 as D (5 bases). This CDR3 has 13 residues. The CDR3 DNA is TGTGCTAGCAGTTGGAGGGGAAATCAGCCCCAGCATTCT. Amino acid sequence: CASSWRGNQPQHS.

V gene TRBV11-2 combines with J gene TRBJ2-7; tentative D call: TRBD2 (6 bases). CDR3 length: 13 residues. V was cut by 5 bases and J by 9 bases, with 17 bases left in between. Germline V gives CDR1 SGHAT, CDR2 FQNNGV. The CDR3 DNA follows: TGTGCCAGCAGCATAAGTGAGCTAGCGTCGCAGTACTTC. Its translation is CASSISELASQYF.

For this clonotype: A much larger clone differs from this one at a single base, so this may be a read error. The chain has TRBV28 and TRBJ2-7; 8 nucleotides align to TRBD1. Germline values: CDR1 MDHEN, CDR2 SYDVKM. V gave up 8 bases and J gave up 2 bases; unmatched junction bases: 11. This CDR3 spans 15 amino acids. Written as DNA, the CDR3 is TGTGCCAGCTGTCAAACCGGGACAGGCGCCTACGAGCAGTACTTC. This gives the protein CASCQTGTGAYEQYF.

Points on this clonotype: The junction differs from germline at one of its ends, possibly a read error. This chain joins TRBV6-1 and TRBJ2-1; 7 bases map to TRBD1. Germline assignment: CDR1 MNHNS and CDR2 SASEGT. This CDR3 comprises 16 residues. The CDR3 here is CASRGQRHDSYNEQFF. The CDR3 nucleotides are TGTGCCAGCAGGGGACAGAGACACGACTCCTATAATGAGCAGTTCTTC.

Points on this clonotype: In this CDR3 the conserved last residue, phenylalanine or tryptophan, is missing, so a read error is likely. J is TRBJ2-5 and V is TRBV9, with D maybe TRBD2 (5 bases). The CDR3 extends over 14 amino acids. In germline, CDR1 is SGDLS, CDR2 YYNGEE. Trimming cost V 3 bases and J 8 bases, with 17 bases left between them. This chain's CDR3 is CASSALVGAPTQYI. CDR3 nucleotide sequence: TGTGCCAGCAGCGCTCTAGTGGGAGCACCTACCCAGTACATC.

Remarks on this clonotype: Mismatch with germline at one junction end may stem from a read error. The rearrangement uses TRBV11-2 and TRBJ2-1; no reliable D call. The CDR3 contains 12 residues. Germline V gene lookup returns CDR1 SGHAT and CDR2 FQNNGV. The DNA for the CDR3 is TGTGCCAGCAACTTAGTCCGCAATGAGCAGTTCTTC. This sequence encodes CASNLVRNEQFF. Together with reference TRBV11-2 and TRBJ2-1, the CDR3 gives the full variable domain: EAGVAQSPRYKIIEKRQSVAFWCNPISGHATLYWYQQILGQGPKLLIQFQNNGVVDDSQLPKDRFSAERLKGVDSTLKIQPAKLEDSAVYLCASNLVRNEQFFGPGTRLTVL.

As for this clonotype: This may arise from a read error, as a much more abundant clone is one base away. Because it lacks the conserved phenylalanine or tryptophan at the end, this CDR3 is likely a read error. The chain is built from TRBV5-1 and TRBJ2-7; TRBD1 aligns across 7 bases. V dropped 2 bases and J dropped 6; count of bases not matched to a gene: 11. Germline CDR1 SGHRS, CDR2 YFSETQ. The CDR3 runs to 15 residues. This CDR3 reads CASSFLDDRVGEQYI. The DNA for the CDR3 is TGCGCCAGCAGCTTCCTGGACGACAGGGTTGGCGAGCAGTACATC.

Regarding this clonotype: The junction and the germline gene differ at one end; a read error may be behind it. This chain connects TRBV11-1 to TRBJ2-7; D gene ambiguous. The CDR3 is 14 residues long. Germline V CDR1 and CDR2: SGHAT, FQDESV (reference sequence). DNA of the CDR3: TGTGCCAGCGGCCCTTCGTCTATCAACTACGAGCAGCACTTC. It specifies CASGPSSINYEQHF.

This clonotype appeared many times. The genes are TRBV6-1 and TRBJ2-5, with TRBD1 matching over 7 bases. The CDR3 runs to 14 residues. Germline V gene sequence: CDR1 MNHNS, CDR2 SASEGT. Trimming at V came to 2 bases and at J to 4 bases, leaving 4 bases not matched to a gene. CDR3 amino acids: CASSERTGPETQYF. CDR3 DNA: TGTGCCAGCAGTGAAAGGACAGGCCCAGAGACCCAGTACTTC.

This clonotype was counted at least ten times. This chain connects TRBV6-1 to TRBJ2-7, with 8 bases that match TRBD2. CDR1 and CDR2 from the germline V gene are MNHNS and SASEGT. The junction had 8 bases not matched to a gene; V was cut back by 6 bases and J by 4 bases. The CDR3 is made up of 14 amino acids. This CDR3 is CASRKSGSVYEQYF. CDR3 bases: TGTGCCAGCAGAAAGAGCGGGAGCGTATACGAGCAGTACTTC.

To note about this clonotype: One junction end does not reproduce the germline sequence, and a read error may be involved. The genes are TRBV11-2 and TRBJ2-1; D perhaps matches TRBD1 (6 bases). The CDR3 is made up of 14 amino acids. CDR1 and CDR2 from the germline V gene are SGHAT and FQNNGV. The CDR3 DNA is TGTGCCAGCAACCCTGACAGGTCTCAGGGTGAGCAGTTCTTT. This gives the protein CASNPDRSQGEQFF.

The V gene is TRBV11-2, the J gene TRBJ2-7; TRBD2 is a possible D gene (5 bases). Germline V gene sequence: CDR1 SGHAT, CDR2 FQNNGV. There are 15 residues in the CDR3. Between the trimmed V and J ends, which lost 2 bases and 3 bases, there was a span of 14 bases. DNA of the CDR3: TGTGCCAGCAGCTTATATTTAGCCGGGGTCTACGAGCAGTACTTC. It specifies CASSLYLAGVYEQYF. Based on the CDR3 plus reference TRBV11-2 and TRBJ2-7, the full variable domain is EAGVAQSPRYKIIEKRQSVAFWCNPISGHATLYWYQQILGQGPKLLIQFQNNGVVDDSQLPKDRFSAERLKGVDSTLKIQPAKLEDSAVYLCASSLYLAGVYEQYFGPGTRLTVT.

Regarding this clonotype: The junction departs from the called germline gene at one end, perhaps through a read error. V is TRBV4-2 and J is TRBJ2-6; D is perhaps TRBD1 or TRBD2 (5 bases each). CDR3 length: 18 amino acids. Per germline, CDR1 LGHNA and CDR2 YNFKEQ. The CDR3 DNA sequence: TGTGCCAGCAGCCAAGATTTGGGGGTTAGCCCTGGAGCCAACGTCCTGACTTTC. Its protein is CASSQDLGVSPGANVLTF.

As for this clonotype: One end of the junction is discordant with germline, which a read error may explain. The V and J genes are TRBV11-2 and TRBJ2-1, with 12 bases aligning to TRBD2. CDR3 length: 18 residues. Germline assignment: CDR1 SGHAT and CDR2 FQNNGV. The chain's CDR3 is CASSYRTGASGRGNEQLF. CDR3 nucleotide sequence: TGTGCCAGCAGCTACCGCACCGGGGCTAGCGGGAGGGGTAATGAGCAGCTCTTC.

This clonotype appeared once. A much larger clone lies a single base off, so this may be a read error. The chain joins TRBV30 to TRBJ1-1, with D perhaps matching TRBD1 (6 bases). The CDR3 runs 13 residues. Germline-derived CDR1 and CDR2 are GTSNPN and SVGIG (reference sequence). The DNA for the CDR3 is TGTGCCCGGAGCCAGGGGCCGAACACTGAAGCTTTCTTT. It codes for CARSQGPNTEAFF.

This clonotype was detected a few times. It may be a read error: a sequence one base away is much more abundant. The gene calls are TRBV6-1 and TRBJ2-6; D perhaps matches TRBD1 (7 bases). CDR1 is MNHNS and CDR2 is SASEGT in the germline V gene. The CDR3 runs 14 residues. The CDR3: CASTLGGGANVMTF. The CDR3 coding sequence is TGTGCCAGCACTCTAGGGGGCGGGGCCAACGTCATGACTTTC.

Note on this clonotype: Germline is not matched at one junction end, which may reflect a read error. The genes are TRBV6-2 or TRBV6-3 and TRBJ2-5, with D perhaps matching TRBD2 (5 bases). There are 17 residues in the CDR3. Germline V CDR1 and CDR2: MNHEY, SVGEGT. The chain's CDR3 is CPSSYSPRSGRRETQYF. In nucleotides, the CDR3 is TGTCCCAGCAGTTACTCCCCAAGAAGCGGAAGAAGAGAGACTCAGTACTTC.

The chain carries TRBV4-2 and TRBJ1-2, with a tentative D call TRBD1 (6 bases). Germline CDR1 LGHNA, CDR2 YNFKEQ. The CDR3 contains 16 residues. CDR3 nucleotides: TGTCTCAGCAGCCAAGAACAGGGAAATTGGCTTAATGGCTACACCTTC. It specifies CLSSQEQGNWLNGYTF.

This clonotype has more than one count but fewer than ten. With a much larger clone just one base away, this may be a read error. This rearrangement joins TRBV12-3 or TRBV12-4 to TRBJ2-7; 10 nucleotides line up with TRBD1. The CDR3 spans 14 residues. Unmatched junction bases numbered 5, after V lost 5 bases and J lost 4 bases. CDR3 amino acids: CASSPQGQGYEQYF. For the CDR3, the DNA is TGTGCCAGCAGTCCACAGGGACAGGGGTACGAGCAGTACTTC.

This clonotype has a single count. At one end, the junction sequence differs from germline, possibly due to a read error. The chain recombines TRBV7-8 with TRBJ1-1; possibly TRBD1 for D (5 bases). Germline V gene lookup returns CDR1 SGHVS and CDR2 FQNEAQ. The CDR3 spans 12 residues. In nucleotides, the CDR3 is TGTACCAGCAGCTTAGTGAAGGGGAGAGCTTTCTTT. Amino acid sequence: CTSSLVKGRAFF.